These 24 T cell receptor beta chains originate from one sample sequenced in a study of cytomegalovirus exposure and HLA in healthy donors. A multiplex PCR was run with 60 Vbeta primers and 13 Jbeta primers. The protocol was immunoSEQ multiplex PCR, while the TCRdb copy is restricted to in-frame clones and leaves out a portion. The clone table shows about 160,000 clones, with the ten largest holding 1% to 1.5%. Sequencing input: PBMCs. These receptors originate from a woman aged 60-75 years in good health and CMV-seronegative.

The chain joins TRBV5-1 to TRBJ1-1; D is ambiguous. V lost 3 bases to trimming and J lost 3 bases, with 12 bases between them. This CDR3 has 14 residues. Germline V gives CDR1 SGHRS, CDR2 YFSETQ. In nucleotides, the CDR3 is TGCGCCAGCAGCTCCTTGGGCCCTCACACTGAAGCTTTCTTT. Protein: CASSSLGPHTEAFF.

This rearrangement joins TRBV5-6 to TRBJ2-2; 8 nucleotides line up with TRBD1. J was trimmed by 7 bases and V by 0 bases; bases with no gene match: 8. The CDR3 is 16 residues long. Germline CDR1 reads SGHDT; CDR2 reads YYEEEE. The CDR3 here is CASSLEWTGSHGELFF. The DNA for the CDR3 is TGTGCCAGCAGCTTGGAATGGACAGGGTCGCACGGGGAGCTGTTTTTT.

The CDR3 DNA reads TGTGCCAGCAGGCTCGGTCTTAACACTGAAGCTTTCTTT. Translating it yields CASRLGLNTEAFF. The chain has TRBV11-1 and TRBJ1-1; D is uncertain. Per the germline V gene, CDR1 is SGHAT and CDR2 is FQDESV (reference sequence). Trimming left V 6 bases short and J 2 bases short, with 10 bases between. CDR3 length equals 13 residues.

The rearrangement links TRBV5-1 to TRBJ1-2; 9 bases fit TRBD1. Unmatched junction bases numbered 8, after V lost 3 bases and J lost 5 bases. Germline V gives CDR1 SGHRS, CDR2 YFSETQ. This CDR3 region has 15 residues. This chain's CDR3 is CASSSGTGTFYGYTF. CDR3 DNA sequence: TGCGCCAGCAGCTCCGGGACAGGGACTTTTTATGGCTACACCTTC.

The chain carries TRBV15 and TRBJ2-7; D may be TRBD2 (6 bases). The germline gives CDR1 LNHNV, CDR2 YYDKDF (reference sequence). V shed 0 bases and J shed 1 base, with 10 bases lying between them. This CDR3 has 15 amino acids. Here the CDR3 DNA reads TGTGCCACCAGCAGAGATTCCAGCGGGTCCTACGAGCAGTACTTC. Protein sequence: CATSRDSSGSYEQYF. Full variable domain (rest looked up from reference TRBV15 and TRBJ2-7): DAMVIQNPRYQVTQFGKPVTLSCSQTLNHNVMYWYQQKSSQAPKLLFHYYDKDFNNEADTPDNFQSRRPNTSFCFLDIRSPGLGDTAMYLCATSRDSSGSYEQYFGPGTRLTVT.

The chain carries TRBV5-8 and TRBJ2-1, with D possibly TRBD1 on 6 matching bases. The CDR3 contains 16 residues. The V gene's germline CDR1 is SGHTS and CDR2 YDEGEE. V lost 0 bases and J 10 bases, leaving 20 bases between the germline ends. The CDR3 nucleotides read TGTGCCAGCAGCTTGGCATGGGGGCCACGGACCGGAGAGCAGTTCTTC. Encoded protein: CASSLAWGPRTGEQFF.

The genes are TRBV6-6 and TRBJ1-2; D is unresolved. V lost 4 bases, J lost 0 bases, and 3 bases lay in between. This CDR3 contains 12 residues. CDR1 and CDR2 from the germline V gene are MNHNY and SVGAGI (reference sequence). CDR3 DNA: TGTGCCAGCAGTTCTTCTAACTATGGCTACACCTTC. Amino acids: CASSSSNYGYTF.

In DNA, the CDR3 is TGTGCCAGCAGCCTACAGGGGGTGGGTGAAGCTTTCTTT. Protein: CASSLQGVGEAFF. The chain couples TRBV13 to TRBJ1-1; 8 nucleotides align to TRBD1. The CDR3 is 13 residues long. Looked up from germline, CDR1 is PRHDT and CDR2 is FYEKMQ (reference sequence). The ends lost 5 bases at V and 7 bases at J; junction bases unmatched: 6.

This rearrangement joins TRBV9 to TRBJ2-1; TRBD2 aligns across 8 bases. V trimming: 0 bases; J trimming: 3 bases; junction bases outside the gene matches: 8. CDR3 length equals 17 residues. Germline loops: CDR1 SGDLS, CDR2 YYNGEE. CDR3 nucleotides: TGTGCCAGCAGCGTAGTTCCCCGGAGCGGGGGCTACAATGAGCAGTTCTTC. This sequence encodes CASSVVPRSGGYNEQFF.

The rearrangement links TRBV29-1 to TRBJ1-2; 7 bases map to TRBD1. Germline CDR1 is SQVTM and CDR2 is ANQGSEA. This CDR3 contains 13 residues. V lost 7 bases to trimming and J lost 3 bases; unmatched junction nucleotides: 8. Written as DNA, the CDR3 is TGCAGCGATCGACAGGGTGAAGACTATGGCTACACCTTC. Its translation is CSDRQGEDYGYTF.

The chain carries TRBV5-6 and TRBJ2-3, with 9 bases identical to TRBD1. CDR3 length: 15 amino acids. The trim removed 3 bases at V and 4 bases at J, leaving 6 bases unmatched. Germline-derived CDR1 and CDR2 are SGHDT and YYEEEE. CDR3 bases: TGTGCCAGCAGCTGGGGACAGGGTACTCCAGATACGCAGTATTTT. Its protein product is CASSWGQGTPDTQYF.

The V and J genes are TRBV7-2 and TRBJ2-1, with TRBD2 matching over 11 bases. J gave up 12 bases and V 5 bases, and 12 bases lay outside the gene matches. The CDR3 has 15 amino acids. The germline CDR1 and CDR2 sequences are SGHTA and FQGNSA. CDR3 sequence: CASSPEVAGGLAQFF. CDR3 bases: TGTGCCAGCAGCCCAGAGGTAGCGGGGGGGCTTGCGCAGTTCTTC.

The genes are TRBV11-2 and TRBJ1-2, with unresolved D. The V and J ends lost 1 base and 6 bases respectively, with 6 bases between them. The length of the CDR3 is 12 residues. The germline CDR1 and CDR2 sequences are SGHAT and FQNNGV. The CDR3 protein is CASSLGGDGYTF. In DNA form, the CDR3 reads TGTGCCAGCAGCTTAGGCGGGGATGGCTACACCTTC. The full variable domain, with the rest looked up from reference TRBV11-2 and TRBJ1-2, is EAGVAQSPRYKIIEKRQSVAFWCNPISGHATLYWYQQILGQGPKLLIQFQNNGVVDDSQLPKDRFSAERLKGVDSTLKIQPAKLEDSAVYLCASSLGGDGYTFGSGTRLTVV.

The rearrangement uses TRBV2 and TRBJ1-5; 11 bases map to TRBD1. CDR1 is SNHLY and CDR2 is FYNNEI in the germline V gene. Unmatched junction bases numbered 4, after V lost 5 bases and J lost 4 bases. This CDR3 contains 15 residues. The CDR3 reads CASSRTGGANQPQHF. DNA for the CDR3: TGTGCCAGCAGTAGGACAGGGGGCGCGAATCAGCCCCAGCATTTT.

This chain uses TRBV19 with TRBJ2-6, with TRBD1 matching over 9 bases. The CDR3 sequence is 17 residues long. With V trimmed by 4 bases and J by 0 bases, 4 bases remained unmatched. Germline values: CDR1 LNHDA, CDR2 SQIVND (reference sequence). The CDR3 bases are TGTGCCAGTAGTAGGGGACAGGGCGTCTCTGGGGCCAACGTCCTGACTTTC. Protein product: CASSRGQGVSGANVLTF.

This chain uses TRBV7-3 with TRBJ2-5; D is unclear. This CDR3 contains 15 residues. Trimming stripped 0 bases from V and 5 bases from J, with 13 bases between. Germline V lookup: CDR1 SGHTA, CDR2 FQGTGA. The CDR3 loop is CASSLTEGLRETQYF. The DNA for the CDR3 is TGTGCCAGCAGCTTAACGGAAGGCCTGCGGGAGACCCAGTACTTC. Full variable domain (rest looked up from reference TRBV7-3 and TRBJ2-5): GAGVSQTPSNKVTEKGKYVELRCDPISGHTALYWYRQSLGQGPEFLIYFQGTGAADDSGLPNDRFFAVRPEGSVSTLKIQRTERGDSAVYLCASSLTEGLRETQYFGPGTRLLVL.

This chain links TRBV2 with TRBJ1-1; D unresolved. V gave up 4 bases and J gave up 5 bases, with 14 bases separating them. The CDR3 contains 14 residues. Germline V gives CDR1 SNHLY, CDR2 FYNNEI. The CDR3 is CASSGSLGGTEAFF. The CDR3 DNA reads TGTGCCAGCAGTGGGAGCCTTGGTGGAACTGAAGCTTTCTTT.

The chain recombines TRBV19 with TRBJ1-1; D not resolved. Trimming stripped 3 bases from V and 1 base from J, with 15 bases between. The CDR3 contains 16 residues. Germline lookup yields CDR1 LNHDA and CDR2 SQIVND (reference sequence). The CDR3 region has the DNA TGTGCCAGTAGTATGCCCTCCTCCCAGGCGAACACTGAAGCTTTCTTT. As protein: CASSMPSSQANTEAFF.

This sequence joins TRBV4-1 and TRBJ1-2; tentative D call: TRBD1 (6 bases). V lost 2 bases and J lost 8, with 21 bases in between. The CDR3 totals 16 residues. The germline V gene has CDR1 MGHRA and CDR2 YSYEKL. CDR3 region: CASSQSEGVAVGGYTF. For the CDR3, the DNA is TGCGCCAGCAGCCAAAGTGAGGGGGTCGCGGTAGGAGGCTACACCTTC.

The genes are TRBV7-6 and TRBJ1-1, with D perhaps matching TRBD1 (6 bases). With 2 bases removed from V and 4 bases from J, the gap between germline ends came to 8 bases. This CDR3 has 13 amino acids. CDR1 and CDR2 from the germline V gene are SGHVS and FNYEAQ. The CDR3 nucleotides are TGTGCCAGCAGCTTAACAGGGATCACTGAAGCTTTCTTT. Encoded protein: CASSLTGITEAFF.

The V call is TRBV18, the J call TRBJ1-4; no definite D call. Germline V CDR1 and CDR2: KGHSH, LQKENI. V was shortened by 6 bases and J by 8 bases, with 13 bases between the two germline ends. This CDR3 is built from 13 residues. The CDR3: CASSPPGVEKLFF. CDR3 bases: TGTGCCAGCTCCCCCCCGGGAGTCGAAAAACTGTTTTTT.

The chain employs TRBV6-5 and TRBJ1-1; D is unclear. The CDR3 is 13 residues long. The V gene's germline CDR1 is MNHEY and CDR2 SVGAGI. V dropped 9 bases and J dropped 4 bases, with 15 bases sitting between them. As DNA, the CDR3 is TGTGCCAGTATGTGGGCGCGGGGCACTGAAGCTTTCTTT. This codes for CASMWARGTEAFF.

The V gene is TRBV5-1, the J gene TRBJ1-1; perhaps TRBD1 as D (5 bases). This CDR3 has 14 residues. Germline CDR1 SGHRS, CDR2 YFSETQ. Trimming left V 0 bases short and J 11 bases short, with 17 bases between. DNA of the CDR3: TGCGCCAGCAGCTTGGGTCAGGGTCAAGGGTTTGCTTTCTTT. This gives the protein CASSLGQGQGFAFF.

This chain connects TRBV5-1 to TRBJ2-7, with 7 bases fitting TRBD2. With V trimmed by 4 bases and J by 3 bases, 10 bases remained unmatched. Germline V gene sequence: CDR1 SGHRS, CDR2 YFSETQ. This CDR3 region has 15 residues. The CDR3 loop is CASSAAYGGGYEQYF. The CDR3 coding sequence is TGCGCCAGCAGCGCTGCGTATGGGGGGGGCTACGAGCAGTACTTC.